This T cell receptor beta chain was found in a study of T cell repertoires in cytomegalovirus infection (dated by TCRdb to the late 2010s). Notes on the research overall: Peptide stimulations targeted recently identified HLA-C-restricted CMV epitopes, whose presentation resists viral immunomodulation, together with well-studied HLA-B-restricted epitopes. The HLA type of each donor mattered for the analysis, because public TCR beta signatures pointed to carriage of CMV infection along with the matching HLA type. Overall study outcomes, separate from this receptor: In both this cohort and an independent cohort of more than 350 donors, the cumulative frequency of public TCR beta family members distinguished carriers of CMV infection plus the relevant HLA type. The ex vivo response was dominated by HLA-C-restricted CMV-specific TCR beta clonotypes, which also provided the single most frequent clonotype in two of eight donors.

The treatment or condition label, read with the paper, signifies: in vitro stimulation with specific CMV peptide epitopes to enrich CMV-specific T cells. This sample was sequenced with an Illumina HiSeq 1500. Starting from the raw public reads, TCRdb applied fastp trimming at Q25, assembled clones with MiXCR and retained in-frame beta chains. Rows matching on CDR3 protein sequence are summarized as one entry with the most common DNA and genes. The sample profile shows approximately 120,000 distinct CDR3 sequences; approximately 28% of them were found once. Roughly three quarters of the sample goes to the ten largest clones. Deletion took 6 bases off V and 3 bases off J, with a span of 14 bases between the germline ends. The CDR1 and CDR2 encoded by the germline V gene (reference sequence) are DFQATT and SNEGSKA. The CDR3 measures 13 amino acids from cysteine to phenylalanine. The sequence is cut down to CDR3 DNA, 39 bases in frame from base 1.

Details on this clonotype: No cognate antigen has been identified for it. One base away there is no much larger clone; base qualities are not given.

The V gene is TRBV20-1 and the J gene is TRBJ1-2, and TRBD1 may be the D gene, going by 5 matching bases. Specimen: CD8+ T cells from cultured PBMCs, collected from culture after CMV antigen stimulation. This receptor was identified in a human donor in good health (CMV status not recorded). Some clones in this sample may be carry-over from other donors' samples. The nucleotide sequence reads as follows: TGCAGTGCCCCCGGGGGGGGGGACTATGGCTACACCTTC. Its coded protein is CSAPGGGDYGYTF.